This T cell receptor (beta chain) comes out of a study of metastatic and nonmetastatic thyroid tumors. On the study more broadly: Both malignant and benign thyroid patients supplied peripheral blood and tumor or nodule tissue samples, across which the repertoires of these patients were then compared.

The CDR3 sequence is 13 residues long. V dropped 5 bases and J dropped 5; count of bases not matched to a gene: 6. Germline V gene data show CDR1 as SNHLY and CDR2 as FYNNEI. Findings of the study overall: Malignant thyroid tumors reportedly exceeded benign nodules significantly in TCR beta diversity, with the difference appearing in blood and tumor.

Prior to thyroid surgery, none of the patients had received any treatment. This clone is medium-sized by share. Its antigen is as yet unknown. Original methodology: A distant-metastasis classifier for papillary thyroid cancer was built using CDR3 differences across clinicopathological groups. TCRdb re-analyzed the PCR reads using MiXCR. TCRdb, rather than the study authors, made the V and J calls. The profile shows 23,000 or so clones, around 20% of them singletons. The sequenced sample consisted of blood. This clonotype originated in a male donor with papillary thyroid cancer or a benign thyroid nodule (not recorded which). Some clones in this sample may be carry-over from other donors' samples. V usage is TRBV2 and J usage is TRBJ2-7; 7 positions agree with TRBD1. The CDR3 DNA sequence: TGTGCCAGCAGTTCCGACAGGGATCACGAGCAGTACTTC. Translated: CASSSDRDHEQYF.